The clone carrying this TCR beta chain was seen only once. Antigen unknown. Mismatch with germline at one junction end may stem from a read error. RNA served as the template for amplifying TCR beta CDR3 regions. First-round RT-PCR relied on HTBI primers, and a second-round multiplex PCR came next. TCRdb independently ran MiXCR on the multiplex PCR reads; one entry per CDR3 protein. Here the sample spans around 1,200,000 distinct CDR3 sequences, 35% to 45% being singletons. This specimen comes from a study of Graves' ophthalmopathy and Graves' hyperthyroidism. About the research overall: Cases classed as stable hyperthyroidism had no ophthalmopathy within 18 months of follow-up. Overall study findings and caveats: Forecasting of ophthalmopathy progression by the model achieved almost 71% sensitivity and more than 72% specificity.

Germline-derived CDR1 and CDR2 are ENHRY and SYGVKD. The CDR3 has 16 residues. Serum thyroxine and TRAb, along with clinical symptoms, thyroid ultrasound and orbital computed tomography, were what diagnosis relied on. Sequencing was done on a sample of peripheral blood or thyroid tissue (not recorded which). This chain links TRBV10-3 with TRBJ1-2; 7 positions match TRBD1. The receptor comes from an adult man with Graves' hyperthyroidism. The CDR3 region is CASSLSPSTGRNGYTF. The CDR3 coding sequence is TGTGCCAGCAGTTTAAGCCCGTCGACAGGGAGGAATGGCTACACCTTC.